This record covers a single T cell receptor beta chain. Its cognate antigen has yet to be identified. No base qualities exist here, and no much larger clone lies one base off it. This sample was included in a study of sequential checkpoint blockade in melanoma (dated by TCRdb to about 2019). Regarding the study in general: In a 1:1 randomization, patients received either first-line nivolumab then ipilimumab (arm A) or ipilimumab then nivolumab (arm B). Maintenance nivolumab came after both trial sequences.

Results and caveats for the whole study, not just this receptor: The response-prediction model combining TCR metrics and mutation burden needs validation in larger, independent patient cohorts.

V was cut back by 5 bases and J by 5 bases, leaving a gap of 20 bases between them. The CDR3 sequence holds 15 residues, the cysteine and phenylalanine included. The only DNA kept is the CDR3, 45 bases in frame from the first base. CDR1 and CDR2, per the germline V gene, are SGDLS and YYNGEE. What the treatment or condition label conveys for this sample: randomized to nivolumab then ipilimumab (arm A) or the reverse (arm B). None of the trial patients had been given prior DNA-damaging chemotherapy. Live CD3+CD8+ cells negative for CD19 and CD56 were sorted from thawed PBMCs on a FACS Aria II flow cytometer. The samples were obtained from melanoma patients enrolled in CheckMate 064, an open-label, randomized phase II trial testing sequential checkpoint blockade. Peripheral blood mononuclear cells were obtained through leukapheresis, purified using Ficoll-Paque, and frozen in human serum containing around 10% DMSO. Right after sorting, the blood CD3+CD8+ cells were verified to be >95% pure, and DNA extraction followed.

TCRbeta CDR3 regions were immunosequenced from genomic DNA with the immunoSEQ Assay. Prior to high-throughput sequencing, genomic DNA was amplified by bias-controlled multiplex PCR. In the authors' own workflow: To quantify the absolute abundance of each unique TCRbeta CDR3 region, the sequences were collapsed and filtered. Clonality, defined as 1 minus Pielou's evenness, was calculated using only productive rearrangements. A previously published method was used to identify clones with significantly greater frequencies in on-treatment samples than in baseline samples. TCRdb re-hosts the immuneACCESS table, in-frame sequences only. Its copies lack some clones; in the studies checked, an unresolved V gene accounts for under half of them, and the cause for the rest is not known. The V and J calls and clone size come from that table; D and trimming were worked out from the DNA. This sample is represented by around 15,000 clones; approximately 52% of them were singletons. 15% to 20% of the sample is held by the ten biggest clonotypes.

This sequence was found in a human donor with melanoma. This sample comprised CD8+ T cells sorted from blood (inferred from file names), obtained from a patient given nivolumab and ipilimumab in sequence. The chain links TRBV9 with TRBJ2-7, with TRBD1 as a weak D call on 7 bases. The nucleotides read TGTGCCAGCAGTGCTCAAGGAGGGGGCTCGGACGAGCAGTACTTC. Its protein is CASSAQGGGSDEQYF.